Shown below are 9 T cell receptor beta chains from a single sample sequenced in a study of blood T cell repertoires in COVID-19. Sequenced by immunoSEQ multiplex PCR; TCRdb stores in-frame clones only, minus some. The sample consists of over 200,000 clones, roughly 80% of them appearing once. Sequencing was carried out using peripheral blood. The receptors come from a human donor in a cohort sampled during active COVID-19.

The CDR3 loop is CASSLSQRERWQFF. The CDR3, as DNA: TGTGCCAGCAGTTTATCCCAGCGGGAAAGATGGCAGTTCTTC. The chain combines TRBV27 with TRBJ2-1, with TRBD2 matching 7 bases. In germline, CDR1 is MNHEY, CDR2 SMNVEV (reference sequence). V was clipped by 0 bases and J by 12 bases; unmatched bases: 8. This CDR3 region has 14 residues.

This chain links TRBV6-5 with TRBJ1-4; 7 nucleotides align to TRBD1. The CDR3 loop spans 15 amino acids. Germline V lookup: CDR1 MNHEY, CDR2 SVGAGI. Trimming cost V 7 bases and J 4 bases; bases outside gene matches: 9. CDR3 residues: CASTLIGTVNEKLFF. The DNA of the CDR3 is TGTGCCAGCACCCTTATAGGGACAGTTAATGAAAAACTGTTTTTT.

The CDR3 loop reads CASALGHNEAFF. CDR3 coding DNA: TGTGCCAGTGCCCTGGGACACAATGAAGCTTTCTTT. The chain employs TRBV19 and TRBJ1-1; a weak D match, TRBD1 (6 bases). Between the trimmed V and J ends, which lost 8 bases and 7 bases, there was a span of 14 bases. Germline V gives CDR1 LNHDA, CDR2 SQIVND (reference sequence). This CDR3 has 12 residues.

This rearrangement joins TRBV19 to TRBJ1-2; D gene uncertain. Trimming shortened V by 8 bases and J by 3 bases, and 16 bases separated the two germline ends. Germline V CDR1 and CDR2: LNHDA, SQIVND (reference sequence). This CDR3 has 14 residues. This chain's CDR3 is CASRETGGHYGYTF. The CDR3 nucleotides read TGTGCCAGTCGTGAAACGGGAGGGCACTATGGCTACACCTTC.

A word on this clone: Other DNA sequences in this sample translate to the same CDR3. The chain uses TRBV7-3 and TRBJ2-1; possible D gene TRBD2, 5 bases. The CDR3 contains 15 residues. The V end was cut by 5 bases, the J end by 1 base, with 12 bases between. Germline CDR1 SGHTA, CDR2 FQGTGA. CDR3 nucleotides: TGTGCCAGCAGCCCTGGACTGGGATCCTACAATGAGCAGTTCTTC. This codes for CASSPGLGSYNEQFF.

The genes are TRBV11-3 and TRBJ2-7; 10 nucleotides align to TRBD1. Germline V gene lookup returns CDR1 SGHNT and CDR2 YENEEA. The CDR3 extends over 13 amino acids. With 4 bases clipped from V and 6 bases from J, the junction kept 3 bases outside the gene matches. Written as DNA, the CDR3 is TGTGCCAGCAGCTCCGGGACAGGGGCCGAGCAGTACTTC. Its translation: CASSSGTGAEQYF.

CDR3 residues: CASSREGLAHEQFF. CDR3 sequence (DNA): TGTGCCAGCAGTCGAGAGGGACTAGCCCATGAGCAGTTCTTC. The gene calls are TRBV6-6 and TRBJ2-1; 9 bases match TRBD2. CDR1 and CDR2 (germline): MNHNY, SVGAGI (reference sequence). Unmatched junction bases numbered 7, after V lost 5 bases and J lost 8 bases. This CDR3 is 14 amino acids long.

V usage is TRBV5-1 and J usage is TRBJ1-2; possibly TRBD1 for D (6 bases). The germline V and J ends were trimmed by 3 bases and 4 bases, with 19 bases remaining between them. In germline, CDR1 is SGHRS, CDR2 YFSETQ. The CDR3 is 16 residues long. As DNA, the CDR3 is TGCGCCAGCAGCTGGAACGCTTGGGGGCCGGTCTATGGCTACACCTTC. Encoded protein: CASSWNAWGPVYGYTF. Full variable domain (outside the CDR3, taken from reference TRBV5-1 and TRBJ1-2): KAGVTQTPRYLIKTRGQQVTLSCSPISGHRSVSWYQQTPGQGLQFLFEYFSETQRNKGNFPGRFSGRQFSNSRSEMNVSTLELGDSALYLCASSWNAWGPVYGYTFGSGTRLTVV.

The gene calls are TRBV5-8 and TRBJ1-5; TRBD1 aligns across 9 bases. V gave up 0 bases and J gave up 5 bases; unmatched junction bases: 3. This CDR3 region has 15 residues. CDR1 is SGHTS, CDR2 YDEGEE, per germline. DNA of the CDR3: TGTGCCAGCAGCTTGGGACAGGGGGGGTATCAGCCCCAGCATTTT. It yields the protein CASSLGQGGYQPQHF.